This T cell receptor (beta chain) was documented in a study of blood T cell repertoires in COVID-19. As for the study in general: Collection of acute and convalescent COVID-19 samples took place in the United States, Italy and Spain. The analysed material was cDNA or gDNA that came from T cells, B-cell-depleted T cells, or PBMCs.

The junction had 2 bases not matched to a gene; V was cut back by 3 bases and J by 5 bases. There are 15 residues in the CDR3. Germline CDR1 is LNHNV and CDR2 is YYDKDF (reference sequence). Under the authors' procedure: Amplification with reference gene primers provided the estimates of nucleated cell counts. TCRdb's copy holds only in-frame clones and misses some; the assay was immunoSEQ multiplex PCR. Clone size and the V and J calls come from that table; the DNA yielded D and trimming. The data contain under 300,000 clones, approximately 83% of them singletons. The J gene is TRBJ2-2, the V gene TRBV15; 11 bases fit TRBD2. Sequenced input: peripheral blood. The sequence was obtained from a human donor in a cohort sampled during active COVID-19. The chain's CDR3 is CATSRTSGVTGELFF. The CDR3 coding sequence is TGTGCCACCAGCAGGACTAGCGGGGTGACCGGGGAGCTGTTTTTT.